The 28 T cell receptor beta chains in this list originate from one sample, sequenced in a study of cytomegalovirus exposure and HLA in healthy donors. PCR was performed using 60 Vbeta and 13 Jbeta primers. Measured with immunoSEQ multiplex PCR; TCRdb has only the in-frame clones, and not every one. Of almost 200,000 clones listed, approximately 79% are singletons. Specimen: PBMCs. The receptors here all came from a young woman in good health and CMV-seropositive.

The chain has TRBV27 and TRBJ2-3, with no clear D. The ends were cut back, 1 base at V and 3 bases at J, with 8 bases in the middle. The CDR3 spans 14 residues. Looked up from germline, CDR1 is MNHEY and CDR2 is SMNVEV (reference sequence). CDR3 residues: CASSLYLVTDTQYF. DNA of the CDR3: TGTGCCAGCAGTTTATATCTCGTGACAGATACGCAGTATTTT.

V usage is TRBV2 and J usage is TRBJ2-7; D may be TRBD1 (5 bases). The V gene lost 7 bases and the J gene lost 7 bases, with 20 bases spanning the gap. The CDR3 is made up of 14 amino acids. CDR1 SNHLY and CDR2 FYNNEI come from the germline V gene. The CDR3 sequence is CASNSPRNRREQYF. The CDR3 nucleotides are TGTGCCAGCAACTCCCCGAGGAACAGGCGGGAGCAGTACTTC.

The V and J genes are TRBV10-3 and TRBJ2-3; perhaps TRBD1 as D (6 bases). This CDR3 comprises 14 residues. Germline V gene sequence: CDR1 ENHRY, CDR2 SYGVKD. Between the trimmed V and J ends, which lost 4 bases and 2 bases, there was a span of 10 bases. The CDR3 coding sequence is TGTGCCATCAGTGGGGACATTTACACAGATACGCAGTATTTT. Its protein product is CAISGDIYTDTQYF.

This sequence joins TRBV5-5 and TRBJ1-2; 9 bases match TRBD1. Per germline, CDR1 SGHKS and CDR2 YYEKEE (reference sequence). The CDR3 totals 15 residues. After removal of 4 bases from V and 6 bases from J, the junction contained 10 bases not matched to a gene. This chain's CDR3 is CASSETPGTGNGYTF. For the CDR3, the DNA is TGTGCCAGCAGCGAAACTCCCGGGACAGGGAATGGCTACACCTTC.

This clone was detected once. This sequence joins TRBV4-2 and TRBJ2-7; TRBD2 agrees at 7 bases. The junction had 7 bases not matched to a gene; V was cut back by 0 bases and J by 2 bases. Germline CDR1 and CDR2: LGHNA and YNFKEQ. This CDR3 contains 16 residues. CDR3 DNA sequence: TGTGCCAGCAGCCAAGATAGGGCGGGAGCGACCTACGAGCAGTACTTC. This encodes CASSQDRAGATYEQYF.

The V and J genes are TRBV6-5 and TRBJ2-3, with 7 bases lining up with TRBD2. V lost 2 bases and J lost 2; bases outside the gene matches: 4. This CDR3 region has 15 residues. CDR1 and CDR2 (germline): MNHEY, SVGAGI. The CDR3 region has the DNA TGTGCCAGCAGTTACAGGGCGGGAGTCACAGATACGCAGTATTTT. It encodes CASSYRAGVTDTQYF.

V usage is TRBV6-5 and J usage is TRBJ1-2; the match to TRBD1 covers 9 bases. CDR3 length equals 14 residues. Unmatched junction bases numbered 6, after V lost 10 bases and J lost 0 bases. Germline V gives CDR1 MNHEY, CDR2 SVGAGI. Written as DNA, the CDR3 is TGTGCCACCTACAGGGGGCGACCTAACTATGGCTACACCTTC. It is translated as CATYRGRPNYGYTF.

The rearrangement links TRBV15 to TRBJ2-1; D possibly corresponds to TRBD1 (5 bases). CDR1 is LNHNV and CDR2 is YYDKDF in the germline V gene (reference sequence). CDR3 length: 12 amino acids. The germline V and J ends were trimmed by 5 bases and 6 bases, with 8 bases remaining between them. For the CDR3, the DNA is TGTGCCACCAGCGGAAGGGGCAATGAGCAGTTCTTC. As protein: CATSGRGNEQFF.

This chain connects TRBV27 to TRBJ2-1; TRBD2 agrees at 12 bases. Germline assignment: CDR1 MNHEY and CDR2 SMNVEV (reference sequence). Trimming cost V 5 bases and J 5 bases; bases outside gene matches: 31. The CDR3 is 24 residues long. The CDR3 is CASSPSSRRNLAGGPPFTNNEQFF. CDR3 DNA sequence: TGTGCCAGCAGTCCATCGAGTCGGCGGAATCTAGCGGGAGGGCCACCCTTCACTAACAATGAGCAGTTCTTC.

The chain uses TRBV11-2 and TRBJ2-5; 7 bases match TRBD1. The CDR3 consists of 14 residues. V was clipped by 4 bases and J by 5 bases; unmatched bases: 7. Germline V gene data show CDR1 as SGHAT and CDR2 as FQNNGV. CDR3 amino acids: CASSSNRGMETQYF. As DNA, the CDR3 is TGTGCCAGCAGCTCGAACAGGGGTATGGAGACCCAGTACTTC.

V is TRBV15 and J is TRBJ1-5, with a tentative D call TRBD1 (5 bases). The CDR3 is made up of 14 amino acids. The V gene lost 3 bases and the J gene lost 4 bases, with 10 bases spanning the gap. The germline gives CDR1 LNHNV, CDR2 YYDKDF (reference sequence). The CDR3 DNA is TGTGCCACCAGCAGTGGGGCGGTAAATCAGCCCCAGCATTTT. Amino acids: CATSSGAVNQPQHF. The complete variable domain, with remaining parts taken from reference TRBV15 and TRBJ1-5, reads DAMVIQNPRYQVTQFGKPVTLSCSQTLNHNVMYWYQQKSSQAPKLLFHYYDKDFNNEADTPDNFQSRRPNTSFCFLDIRSPGLGDTAMYLCATSSGAVNQPQHFGDGTRLSIL.

The chain carries TRBV9 and TRBJ2-3; D ambiguous. The CDR3 consists of 14 residues. V lost 4 bases to trimming and J lost 5 bases, with 14 bases between them. Germline lookup yields CDR1 SGDLS and CDR2 YYNGEE. The CDR3 bases are TGTGCCAGCAGCTCGCTTGCGCGGCTAGATACGCAGTATTTT. Residues: CASSSLARLDTQYF.

The chain recombines TRBV7-9 with TRBJ2-7; 8 bases are shared with TRBD1. The germline gives CDR1 SEHNR, CDR2 FQNEAQ (reference sequence). With 6 bases clipped from V and 6 bases from J, the junction kept 13 bases outside the gene matches. The CDR3 totals 15 residues. In nucleotides, the CDR3 is TGTGCCAGCAGTTCAGTCACAGGGGGTCAGGGCGAGCAGTACTTC. Encoded protein: CASSSVTGGQGEQYF.

The gene calls are TRBV15 and TRBJ1-1, with 9 bases lining up with TRBD1. V lost 3 bases to trimming and J lost 1 base; unmatched junction nucleotides: 3. Per germline, CDR1 LNHNV and CDR2 YYDKDF (reference sequence). There are 15 residues in the CDR3. The CDR3, as DNA: TGTGCCACCAGCAGGGGGACAGGGACGAACACTGAAGCTTTCTTT. Protein product: CATSRGTGTNTEAFF.

The chain couples TRBV9 to TRBJ2-7, with D possibly TRBD2 on 5 matching bases. In germline, CDR1 is SGDLS, CDR2 YYNGEE. CDR3 length equals 16 residues. Deletions cut 0 bases from V and 2 bases from J, with 15 bases between. CDR3 DNA: TGTGCCAGCAGCGTAGGTCCAAGAGGGAACCCCTACGAGCAGTACTTC. It translates to CASSVGPRGNPYEQYF.

The rearrangement uses TRBV11-3 and TRBJ2-7; 11 positions agree with TRBD2. The CDR3 length is 18 residues. Trimming cost V 0 bases and J 2 bases; bases outside gene matches: 9. The germline V gene encodes CDR1 SGHNT and CDR2 YENEEA. The CDR3 DNA sequence: TGTGCCAGCAGCTTAGACGCTCCACTAGCGGGAGTTGCCTACGAGCAGTACTTC. This translates into CASSLDAPLAGVAYEQYF.

The rearrangement joins TRBV5-4 to TRBJ2-5, with TRBD2 matching 9 bases. The V segment lost 4 bases and the J segment 5 bases; nucleotides outside the gene matches: 12. CDR1 is SGHNT and CDR2 is YYREEE in the germline V gene (reference sequence). This CDR3 contains 16 residues. CDR3 residues: CASSSIGGLAYETQYF. The CDR3 bases are TGTGCCAGCAGCAGCATCGGGGGACTAGCCTATGAGACCCAGTACTTC. The full variable domain, with the rest looked up from reference TRBV5-4 and TRBJ2-5, is ETGVTQSPTHLIKTRGQQVTLRCSSQSGHNTVSWYQQALGQGPQFIFQYYREEENGRGNFPPRFSGLQFPNYSSELNVNALELDDSALYLCASSSIGGLAYETQYFGPGTRLLVL.

This rearrangement joins TRBV19 to TRBJ2-1; the match to TRBD2 covers 10 bases. Unmatched junction bases numbered 7, after V lost 3 bases and J lost 5 bases. The CDR3 is 16 residues long. The V gene's germline CDR1 is LNHDA and CDR2 SQIVND (reference sequence). Here the CDR3 reads CASSIAIAGGDNEQFF. The CDR3 DNA sequence: TGTGCCAGTAGTATCGCAATAGCGGGAGGAGACAATGAGCAGTTCTTC.

This chain connects TRBV13 to TRBJ2-1, with a weak D call TRBD2 (8 bases). V shed 5 bases and J shed 5 bases, with 22 bases lying between them. The CDR3 is 17 amino acids. From germline, CDR1 is PRHDT and CDR2 FYEKMQ (reference sequence). Written as DNA, the CDR3 is TGTGCCAGCAGCCCCGGGGGGGGAGGGGGCGCGGACAATGAGCAGTTCTTC. Protein sequence: CASSPGGGGGADNEQFF.

The J gene is TRBJ1-1, the V gene TRBV15; TRBD1 is a possible D gene (5 bases). Germline V gene data show CDR1 as LNHNV and CDR2 as YYDKDF (reference sequence). This CDR3 has 15 amino acids. The ends were cut back, 0 bases at V and 1 base at J, with 9 bases in the middle. Here the CDR3 DNA reads TGTGCCACCAGCAGAGAGACAGCATCGAACACTGAAGCTTTCTTT. Translation: CATSRETASNTEAFF.

V gene TRBV6-5 combines with J gene TRBJ2-7; maybe TRBD2 (5 bases). CDR3 length: 15 amino acids. Germline V gene sequence: CDR1 MNHEY, CDR2 SVGAGI. V gave up 0 bases and J gave up 2 bases, with 11 bases separating them. CDR3 amino acids: CASSYSRVGTYEQYF. In DNA form, the CDR3 reads TGTGCCAGCAGTTACTCGAGGGTTGGAACCTACGAGCAGTACTTC.

This clone was counted between two and nine times. This rearrangement joins TRBV5-6 to TRBJ1-2, with 8 nucleotides matching TRBD1. Per the germline V gene, CDR1 is SGHDT and CDR2 is YYEEEE. V gave up 4 bases and J gave up 7 bases; unmatched junction bases: 9. This CDR3 spans 14 amino acids. The CDR3 region has the DNA TGTGCCAGCAGCCCACCGGGACAGGTGCCTGGCTACACCTTC. Its translation is CASSPPGQVPGYTF.

This chain links TRBV6-1 with TRBJ1-6; D might be TRBD1 (5 bases). CDR3 length equals 14 residues. V was trimmed by 4 bases and J by 9 bases, leaving 13 bases between them. The germline CDR1 and CDR2 sequences are MNHNS and SASEGT. CDR3 DNA: TGTGCCAGCAGTGGTTGGGGGGTTGGTTCACCCCTCCACTTT. Translated, it gives CASSGWGVGSPLHF.

The chain has TRBV4-1 and TRBJ2-2; TRBD2 is a possible D gene (6 bases). The length of the CDR3 is 16 residues. The germline V gene encodes CDR1 MGHRA and CDR2 YSYEKL. V lost 0 bases and J 1 base, leaving 9 bases between the germline ends. The CDR3 DNA reads TGCGCCAGCAGCCAAGAGGGCGGGGTGAACACCGGGGAGCTGTTTTTT. Residues: CASSQEGGVNTGELFF.

The chain employs TRBV14 and TRBJ2-7; unclear D gene. V dropped 4 bases and J dropped 2 bases, with 12 bases sitting between them. The V gene's germline CDR1 is SGHDN and CDR2 FVKESK. The length of the CDR3 is 14 residues. CDR3 nucleotides: TGTGCCAGCAGCCCAACGGGTGGCCCCTACGAGCAGTACTTC. Its translation is CASSPTGGPYEQYF.

The chain is built from TRBV29-1 and TRBJ1-2; no clear D. In germline, CDR1 is SQVTM, CDR2 ANQGSEA. This CDR3 comprises 12 residues. Trimming cost V 5 bases and J 8 bases, with 15 bases left between them. The CDR3 loop is CSVRETQPGYTF. The CDR3 DNA reads as TGCAGCGTTCGGGAAACGCAACCGGGCTACACCTTC.

The rearrangement joins TRBV19 to TRBJ2-7, with D perhaps matching TRBD2 (6 bases). From germline, CDR1 is LNHDA and CDR2 SQIVND (reference sequence). The CDR3 is made up of 13 amino acids. Trimming cost V 1 base and J 2 bases, with 6 bases left between them. Here the CDR3 reads CASSIAGAYEQYF. CDR3 nucleotides: TGTGCCAGTAGTATAGCGGGAGCCTACGAGCAGTACTTC.

The chain has TRBV2 and TRBJ1-4; 9 positions agree with TRBD1. V lost 0 bases and J lost 5; bases outside the gene matches: 7. The CDR3 consists of 17 residues. The V gene's germline CDR1 is SNHLY and CDR2 FYNNEI. The CDR3 spells CASSEASTGTGNEKLFF. CDR3 sequence (DNA): TGTGCCAGCAGTGAAGCATCTACCGGGACAGGGAATGAAAAACTGTTTTTT.